This TCR beta chain was captured in a study of identical twins. The CDR3 has 12 amino acids. V lost 6 bases and J lost 2, with 8 bases in between. This clonotype has ten or more counts. Each CDR3 protein gets one entry after TCRdb re-called the 5' RACE reads with MiXCR. This sample has 640,000 or so distinct CDR3 sequences; 6% to 6.5% occur once, and the top ten carry approximately 2%. Specimen: naive T cells sorted from blood. The chain employs TRBV12-3 or TRBV12-4 and TRBJ2-7; no clear D. The source of this sequence is a man younger than 30 in good health. The CDR3 DNA reads as TGTGCCAGCAGCTACACTACCTACGAGCAGTACTTC. This encodes CASSYTTYEQYF.